The 5 T cell receptor beta chains below come from one sample, sequenced in a study of blood T cells in healthy people across ages. A second PCR, run for roughly 7 to 11 cycles, used a sample-barcoded 5' primer plus a J-beta primer mix. TCRdb reprocessed the 5' RACE reads with MiXCR, giving one entry per CDR3 protein. The sample carries roughly 830,000 distinct CDR3 sequences, approximately 59% recorded once. Material for sequencing was blood. Source of these receptors: a young man in good health.

The chain uses TRBV7-2 and TRBJ1-6; 8 bases line up with TRBD1. Germline CDR1 and CDR2: SGHTA and FQGNSA. CDR3 size: 16 residues. V was clipped by 5 bases and J by 8 bases; unmatched bases: 11. The CDR3 sequence is CASSLRPGQGDSPLHF. CDR3 DNA sequence: TGTGCCAGCAGCCTTAGACCCGGACAGGGCGATTCACCCCTCCACTTT.

In this sample, this clonotype turned up once. The V and J genes are TRBV28 and TRBJ2-4; D is ambiguous. The J call could be wrong; TRBJ2-7 is a better fit for the DNA end. Per germline, CDR1 MDHEN and CDR2 SYDVKM. This CDR3 has 15 residues. The CDR3 nucleotides are TGTGCCAGCAGTCTTAGCTACACCGGGTGGTACGAGCAGTACTTC. This sequence encodes CASSLSYTGWYEQYF.

The chain joins TRBV5-6 to TRBJ2-4, with 8 nucleotides matching TRBD2. The CDR3 sequence is 16 residues long. With V trimmed by 1 base and J by 1 base, 4 bases remained unmatched. CDR1 SGHDT and CDR2 YYEEEE come from the germline V gene. The CDR3 coding sequence is TGTGCCAGCAGCTTGTACGGGGGGGCCGCCAAAAACATTCAGTACTTC. Translated, it gives CASSLYGGAAKNIQYF.

Regarding this clonotype: Germline is not matched at one junction end, which may reflect a read error. The chain recombines TRBV4-3 with TRBJ1-6, with 7 bases identical to TRBD1. This CDR3 has 15 amino acids. From germline, CDR1 is LGHNA and CDR2 YSLEER. The CDR3 region has the DNA TGCGCCAGCAGCCATAGACAGGGAGATAATTCACCCCCCCACTTT. It translates to CASSHRQGDNSPPHF.

Notes on this clonotype: One end of the junction varies from germline; a read error may be responsible. This chain joins TRBV2 and TRBJ1-2; D call uncertain. The CDR3 runs to 13 residues. The germline CDR1 and CDR2 sequences are SNHLY and FYNNEI. The CDR3 spells CASSGGHVYGSTF. CDR3 sequence (DNA): TGTGCCAGCAGTGGAGGCCACGTCTATGGCTCCACCTTC.